Sequencing of this T cell receptor beta chain was carried out in a study of siplizumab effects on memory and regulatory T cells. General study results and limits: Naive versus memory phenotype went unassigned for roughly 80-96% of proliferating CD4+ or CD8+ clones. The alloreactive clones that mapped to unstimulated subsets made up only a minor fraction.

Generated by immunoSEQ multiplex PCR, the TCRdb table keeps only in-frame clones and is missing some. This table has 60,000 to 80,000 clones, approximately 82% appearing once. The length of the CDR3 is 12 residues. The germline V gene encodes CDR1 SEHNR and CDR2 FQNEAQ (reference sequence). Trimming took 10 bases from V and 4 from J, leaving 12 bases between them. Sequencing was performed on unstimulated naive, memory, effector memory and TEMRA subsets derived from a few donor pairs. For this clone: The antigen remains undetermined.

The sample consisted of memory CD4+ T cells sorted from blood. This sequence originates from a human donor in good health. The chain carries TRBV7-9 and TRBJ2-3; D gene uncertain. The CDR3 DNA reads as TGTGCCACGGGCTCGGCGGCAGATACGCAGTATTTT. Translation gives CATGSAADTQYF.